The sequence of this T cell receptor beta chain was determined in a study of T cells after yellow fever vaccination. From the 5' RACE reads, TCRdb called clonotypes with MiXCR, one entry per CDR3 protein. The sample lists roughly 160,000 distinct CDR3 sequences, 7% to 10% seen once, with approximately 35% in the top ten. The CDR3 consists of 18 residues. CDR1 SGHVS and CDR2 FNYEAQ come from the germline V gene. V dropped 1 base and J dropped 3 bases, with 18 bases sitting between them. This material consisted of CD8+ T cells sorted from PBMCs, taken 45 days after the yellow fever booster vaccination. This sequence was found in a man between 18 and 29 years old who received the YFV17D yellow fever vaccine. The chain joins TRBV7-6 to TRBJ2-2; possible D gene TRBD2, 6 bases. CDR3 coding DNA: TGTGCCAGCAGCTTAGGGGAGGTGGGGGTTACGGACACCGGGGAGCTGTTTTTT. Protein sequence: CASSLGEVGVTDTGELFF.